The rows below give T cell receptor beta chains drawn from one sample of a study of T cell repertoires in cytomegalovirus infection. TCRdb reprocessed the reads via MiXCR and lists one record per CDR3 protein. Of fewer than 200,000 distinct CDR3 sequences listed, about 21% are singletons. The source material was PBMCs. Receptors originate from a human donor in good health (CMV status not recorded). Some clones in this sample may be carry-over from other donors' samples. CDR3s include the opening cysteine and the closing phenylalanine or tryptophan. D genes are given only for firm matches. Only part of the rows carry a size: once, few, many, or a class if the clone is expanded.

d_call clone_size j_call v_call cdr3_nt cdr3_aa
TRBD2 few TRBJ2-1 TRBV19 TGTGCCAGTAGTATAAAGACTAGCGGGGGGTGGACCCCCTACAATGAGCAGTTCTTC CASSIKTSGGWTPYNEQFF
NA NA TRBJ2-2 TRBV15 TGTGCCACCAGCAGAGGGGACACGGTTTCGGCCGGGGAGCTGTTTTTT CATSRGDTVSAGELFF
TRBD2 NA TRBJ2-5 TRBV9 TGTGCCAGCACATCGGTAGCGGGAGGATTCGAGACCCAGTACTTC CASTSVAGGFETQYF
TRBD2 few TRBJ2-5 TRBV12-3/TRBV12-4 TGTGCCAGCAGTTTAACTTCTGGACTAGCGGGAGTCGGAGAGACCCAGTACTTC CASSLTSGLAGVGETQYF
NA NA TRBJ2-7 TRBV28 TGTGCCAGCAGCTACGCCCAGGGCTTCGAGCAGTACTTC CASSYAQGFEQYF
TRBD2 NA TRBJ2-7 TRBV6-1 TGTGCCAGCAGTCCGGGAGGGGCGGGGGGGCGTTACGAGCAGTACTTC CASSPGGAGGRYEQYF
NA many TRBJ1-1 TRBV6-5 TGTGCCAGCAGTTACTTCGCAGGTTTTAGCACTGAAGCTTTCTTT CASSYFAGFSTEAFF
NA NA TRBJ2-7 TRBV20-1 TGCAGTGCTAGGAACGGGGCAGGGCTTTTCTACGAGCAGTACTTC CSARNGAGLFYEQYF
TRBD1 NA TRBJ2-5 TRBV29-1 TGCAGCGTTGCGGGACAGCGAGGGGAGACCCAGTACTTC CSVAGQRGETQYF
NA NA TRBJ2-1 TRBV29-1 TGCAGCGTTGATTCCCTCGGACCCCAGGCCGTCTCCTACAATGAGCAGTTCTTC CSVDSLGPQAVSYNEQFF
NA NA TRBJ1-5 TRBV19 TGTGCCAGTAGTATAGATCCAAGGGGTGGTCAGCCCCAACATTTT CASSIDPRGGQPQHF
NA NA TRBJ2-7 TRBV7-9 TGTGCCAGCAGCTGGACGGCATACGAGCAGTACTTC CASSWTAYEQYF
TRBD2 few TRBJ2-3 TRBV7-8 TGTGCCAGCAGCCCGCTGGCGGGGGGAATTGATACGCAGTATTTT CASSPLAGGIDTQYF
NA NA TRBJ1-5 TRBV28 TGTGCCAGCAGTTTATGGAGGGGAAGCAATCAGCCCCAGCATTTT CASSLWRGSNQPQHF
TRBD1 many TRBJ1-5 TRBV19 TGTGCCAGTAGTCCAAGGACAGGGTACAATCAGCCCCAGCATTTT CASSPRTGYNQPQHF
NA NA TRBJ1-6 TRBV11-3 TGTGCCAGCAGCACAACAGCGTCGAATTCACCCCTCCACTTT CASSTTASNSPLHF
TRBD1 NA TRBJ2-7 TRBV28 TGTGCCAGCAGTCCGACAGGGCTTCCCTACGAGCAGTACTTC CASSPTGLPYEQYF
NA few TRBJ1-1 TRBV14 TGTGCCAGCAGCCTGATCAGGGGGAACACTGAAGCTTTCTTT CASSLIRGNTEAFF
NA many TRBJ2-7 TRBV7-2 TGTGCCAGCAGCTTGGGGCCAGGACGTGACTACGAGCAGTACTTC CASSLGPGRDYEQYF
TRBD2 few TRBJ2-3 TRBV7-2 TGTGCCAGCAGCTTAATCCCCCACATAGCGGGAGACACAGATACGCAGTATTTT CASSLIPHIAGDTDTQYF
NA many TRBJ1-5 TRBV7-8 TGTGCCAGCAGCTCCACCCAGGGCGGGAATCAGCCCCAGCATTTT CASSSTQGGNQPQHF
TRBD2 few TRBJ2-3 TRBV12-3/TRBV12-4 TGTGCCGGGAGGGCAGGGCGGACAGATACGCAGTATTTT CAGRAGRTDTQYF
NA NA TRBJ1-1 TRBV12-3/TRBV12-4 TGTGCCAGCAGGCAGATTGAAACTCTCTTT CASRQIETLF
TRBD2 NA TRBJ2-3 TRBV6-1 TGTGCCAGCAGATTCACCTCGCGGGGGTCTAAAGATACGCAGTATTTT CASRFTSRGSKDTQYF
NA NA TRBJ2-3 TRBV27 TGTGCCAGCTGTCGGGGACGCACAGATACGCAGTATTTT CASCRGRTDTQYF
NA many TRBJ1-2 TRBV27 TGTGCCACCGCGCCCCGAAACAGCTACTATGGCTACACCTTC CATAPRNSYYGYTF
TRBD1 few TRBJ2-3 TRBV12-3/TRBV12-4 TGTGCCAGCAGGAAGACAGGGCGATCATTGGATACGCAGTATTTT CASRKTGRSLDTQYF
NA few TRBJ1-1 TRBV15 TGTGCCACCAGCAGGGGGGCTGGTTACGATGAAGCTTTCTTT CATSRGAGYDEAFF
NA NA TRBJ2-1 TRBV4-1 TGCGCCAGCAGCCAAGACAGGGTCGGAGATGAGCAGTTCTTC CASSQDRVGDEQFF
TRBD1 NA TRBJ2-3 TRBV7-9 TGTGCCAGCTCCCCCGGACAGGGACCAGATACGCAGTATTTT CASSPGQGPDTQYF
TRBD1 many TRBJ2-7 TRBV7-2 TGTGCCAGCAGCTTAGGAGACAGGGTACACGAGCAGTACTTC CASSLGDRVHEQYF
TRBD1 many TRBJ1-6 TRBV7-8 TGTGCCAGCAGCTCGGGACAGGTTAATTCACCCCTCCACTTT CASSSGQVNSPLHF
NA few TRBJ1-1 TRBV19 TGTGCCAGTAATATGGCAGCTGTGAACACTGAAGCTTTCTTT CASNMAAVNTEAFF
NA NA TRBJ1-5 TRBV7-2 TGTGCCAGCAGCCAAAACCCCCCATCGGAAAGCAATCAGCCCCAGCATTTT CASSQNPPSESNQPQHF
TRBD1 few TRBJ1-1 TRBV20-1 TGCAGTACAGGGGAATGGGGTGAAGCTTTCTTT CSTGEWGEAFF
NA few TRBJ1-4 TRBV2 TGTGCCAGTTCCGAGGAGAGGGTTTATTATGAAAAACTGTTTTTT CASSEERVYYEKLFF
NA few TRBJ2-3 TRBV28 TGTGCCAGCAGTTTATCGGAGGGGATCGGATCTCTTCTGGATACGCAGTATTTT CASSLSEGIGSLLDTQYF
NA few TRBJ2-5 TRBV27 TGTGCCAGCAGTTTATCGGGACCAGGTAAAGAGACCCAGTACTTC CASSLSGPGKETQYF
NA few TRBJ2-5 TRBV20-1 TGCAGTGCTAGAGATTTAGGGGTCCAAGAGACCCAGTACTTC CSARDLGVQETQYF
NA NA TRBJ1-5 TRBV19 TGTGCCAGTAGTATGAAACGTAATCAGCCCCAGCATTTT CASSMKRNQPQHF
NA NA TRBJ2-1 TRBV11-3 TGTGCCAGCAGTTATAACAGCAATGAGCAGTTCTTC CASSYNSNEQFF
NA NA TRBJ1-2 TRBV3-1 TGTGCCAGCAGCCAATCGACAGGAGGGTGGGTTGGCTACACCTTC CASSQSTGGWVGYTF
TRBD1 NA TRBJ2-5 TRBV20-1 TGCAGTGCTAGAGAGGGACAGGGCCAAGAGACCCAGTACTTC CSAREGQGQETQYF
TRBD2 once TRBJ2-4 TRBV6-5 TGTGCCAGCAGCTTCGGACTAGAAAACATTCAGTACTTC CASSFGLENIQYF
TRBD1 many TRBJ1-2 TRBV7-9 TGTGCCAGCAGCTCGGAGGACAGGGGGCAGCAGGGCTACACCTTC CASSSEDRGQQGYTF
NA NA TRBJ2-7 TRBV10-2 TGCGCCAGCAGTGAGTCCAGGGGCCACGAGCAGTACTTC CASSESRGHEQYF